Each of the 17 T cell receptor beta chains below was sequenced from the same sample in a study of blood T cell repertoires in COVID-19. Profiling relied on immunoSEQ multiplex PCR, and the TCRdb table lists in-frame clones only, not all of them. The table records more than 85,000 clones, roughly 80% of them present only once. Sequences were obtained from peripheral blood. These receptors were taken from a man older than 75 with active or convalescent COVID-19.

This clone has only a few counts. This chain joins TRBV5-4 and TRBJ1-1; D not certain. The CDR3 has 14 residues. V lost 0 bases and J 4 bases, leaving 10 bases between the germline ends. Germline CDR1 is SGHNT and CDR2 is YYREEE (reference sequence). The CDR3 region is CASSLEYSGTEAFF. In DNA, the CDR3 is TGTGCCAGCAGCTTGGAGTATTCGGGCACTGAAGCTTTCTTT.

This clone was counted only a few times. This chain connects TRBV6-5 to TRBJ1-2; D not resolved. CDR3 length equals 14 residues. Germline loops: CDR1 MNHEY, CDR2 SVGAGI. The ends were cut back, 3 bases at V and 2 bases at J, with 10 bases in the middle. The CDR3 DNA follows: TGTGCCAGCAGTTATTCCGCTCAGAACTATGGCTACACCTTC. Protein product: CASSYSAQNYGYTF.

The V gene is TRBV5-4, the J gene TRBJ2-7, with TRBD2 matching over 9 bases. This CDR3 spans 16 amino acids. V shed 4 bases, J shed 5 bases, and the junction held 13 bases outside the gene matches. The V gene's germline CDR1 is SGHNT and CDR2 YYREEE (reference sequence). The CDR3 coding sequence is TGTGCCAGCAGCCGCCCCAGCGGGGGGCCCCGGGACGAGCAGTACTTC. This encodes CASSRPSGGPRDEQYF. Variable domain in full (rest from reference TRBV5-4 and TRBJ2-7): ETGVTQSPTHLIKTRGQQVTLRCSSQSGHNTVSWYQQALGQGPQFIFQYYREEENGRGNFPPRFSGLQFPNYSSELNVNALELDDSALYLCASSRPSGGPRDEQYFGPGTRLTVT.

V and J are TRBV10-3 and TRBJ1-6, with 9 bases that match TRBD1. Unmatched junction bases numbered 6, after V lost 5 bases and J lost 7 bases. Per germline, CDR1 ENHRY and CDR2 SYGVKD. The CDR3 consists of 15 residues. This chain's CDR3 is CAISRTGEENSPLHF. The CDR3 DNA reads as TGTGCCATCAGTAGGACAGGGGAAGAAAATTCACCCCTCCACTTT.

Written as DNA, the CDR3 is TGCGCCAGCAGTACTCCGGGACAGGGAAAAACTGGGGCCAACGTCCTGACTTTC. Amino acids: CASSTPGQGKTGANVLTF. J is TRBJ2-6 and V is TRBV5-1; 9 nucleotides agree with TRBD1. Germline V gene data show CDR1 as SGHRS and CDR2 as YFSETQ. The V and J ends lost 5 bases and 2 bases, in that order; junction bases with no gene match: 11. The CDR3 sequence is 18 residues long.

The CDR3 sequence: CASSYSLGQGQETQYF. The CDR3 DNA sequence: TGTGCCAGCAGTTACTCACTAGGACAGGGACAAGAGACCCAGTACTTC. This chain connects TRBV6-5 to TRBJ2-5, with 8 bases that match TRBD1. The junction had 5 bases not matched to a gene; V was cut back by 0 bases and J by 2 bases. There are 16 residues in the CDR3. The V gene's germline CDR1 is MNHEY and CDR2 SVGAGI.

On this clone: Other DNA variants within this sample encode the same CDR3. This chain connects TRBV7-2 to TRBJ1-5; 9 positions agree with TRBD1. Trimming removed 1 base from V and 5 bases from J; junction bases left unmatched: 3. The CDR3 length is 15 residues. Germline CDR1 reads SGHTA; CDR2 reads FQGNSA. The CDR3 sequence is CASSLDRGLHQPQHF. The CDR3 nucleotides read TGTGCCAGCAGCTTAGACAGGGGGCTTCATCAGCCCCAGCATTTT.

The chain is built from TRBV6-2 or TRBV6-3 and TRBJ1-6; the match to TRBD1 covers 8 bases. The germline gives CDR1 MNHEY, CDR2 SVGEGT. The CDR3 covers 16 residues. V lost 4 bases and J lost 8; bases outside the gene matches: 10. The CDR3 nucleotides read TGTGCCAGCAGTTGGATGACCGGGACAGGTTATTCACCCCTCCACTTT. Its protein product is CASSWMTGTGYSPLHF.

The chain carries TRBV19 and TRBJ1-5; 9 bases are a match to TRBD1. The CDR3 spans 16 residues. The germline CDR1 and CDR2 sequences are LNHDA and SQIVND (reference sequence). Germline trimming cut 4 bases from V and 5 bases from J; bases unmatched to any gene: 9. The CDR3 region has the DNA TGTGCCAGTAGTACACCTGGGACAGGGTCTTATCAGCCCCAGCATTTT. Protein product: CASSTPGTGSYQPQHF.

V and J are TRBV6-5 and TRBJ2-1, with D perhaps matching TRBD2 (5 bases). This CDR3 is 12 amino acids long. Germline V CDR1 and CDR2: MNHEY, SVGAGI. Trimming removed 6 bases from V and 7 bases from J, with 10 bases in between. Written as DNA, the CDR3 is TGTGCCAGCAGCCGTACTAGGAATGAGCAGTTCTTC. This gives the protein CASSRTRNEQFF.

DNA for the CDR3: TGTGCCAGTAGTGTATCTTACGGTAACTATGGCTACACCTTC. The encoded protein is CASSVSYGNYGYTF. The genes are TRBV19 and TRBJ1-2; D gene ambiguous. V lost 5 bases, J lost 1 base, and 11 bases lay in between. This CDR3 is 14 amino acids long. In germline, CDR1 is LNHDA, CDR2 SQIVND (reference sequence).

Here the CDR3 reads CASTGSVYEQYF. CDR3 nucleotide sequence: TGTGCCAGCACCGGTAGTGTATACGAGCAGTACTTC. The chain recombines TRBV3-1 (or the pseudogene TRBV3-2) with TRBJ2-7, with unresolved D. The CDR3 runs to 12 residues. The V end lost 7 bases, the J end lost 4 bases, and 11 bases lay between the germline ends. Looked up from germline, CDR1 is LGHDT and CDR2 is YNNKEL (reference sequence).

This chain joins TRBV10-3 and TRBJ2-2, with TRBD1 as a possible D gene (5 bases). Looked up from germline, CDR1 is ENHRY and CDR2 is SYGVKD. CDR3 length: 15 amino acids. V lost 2 bases and J lost 1, with 8 bases in between. Written as DNA, the CDR3 is TGTGCCATCAGTGAGCCGACAGAGAACACCGGGGAGCTGTTTTTT. Protein sequence: CAISEPTENTGELFF.

The J gene is TRBJ2-3, the V gene TRBV4-3; no firm D call. Looked up from germline, CDR1 is LGHNA and CDR2 is YSLEER. Trimming removed 0 bases at V and 12 bases at J, with 13 bases between. The CDR3 consists of 13 residues. The CDR3 sequence is CASSQDTAGSQYF. The CDR3 DNA follows: TGCGCCAGCAGCCAAGATACCGCAGGTTCCCAGTATTTT.

The CDR3 sequence: CASSLVTGVNTGELFF. CDR3 bases: TGTGCCAGCAGCCTAGTGACAGGGGTGAACACCGGGGAGCTGTTTTTT. The J gene is TRBJ2-2, the V gene TRBV2, with 8 bases lining up with TRBD1. The CDR3 runs 16 residues. The trim removed 6 bases at V and 1 base at J, leaving 7 bases unmatched. Germline V gene data show CDR1 as SNHLY and CDR2 as FYNNEI.

In its sample, this clone was seen once. Other nucleotide sequences from this sample produce the same CDR3. CDR3 nucleotide sequence: TGTGCCAGCAGCTTGGGTCAGAACTATGGCTACACCTTC. Protein sequence: CASSLGQNYGYTF. V gene TRBV5-6 combines with J gene TRBJ1-2; D call uncertain. Germline values: CDR1 SGHDT, CDR2 YYEEEE. The germline V and J ends were trimmed by 0 bases and 2 bases, with 5 bases remaining between them. The CDR3 extends over 13 amino acids.

The rearrangement joins TRBV5-1 to TRBJ1-3; D possibly corresponds to TRBD1 (5 bases). V lost 5 bases to trimming and J lost 8 bases, with 20 bases between them. This CDR3 is 15 amino acids long. Germline V gene sequence: CDR1 SGHRS, CDR2 YFSETQ. CDR3 in amino acids: CASSTDGGDMDTIYF. CDR3 sequence (DNA): TGCGCCAGCAGTACGGATGGGGGGGATATGGACACCATATATTTT.